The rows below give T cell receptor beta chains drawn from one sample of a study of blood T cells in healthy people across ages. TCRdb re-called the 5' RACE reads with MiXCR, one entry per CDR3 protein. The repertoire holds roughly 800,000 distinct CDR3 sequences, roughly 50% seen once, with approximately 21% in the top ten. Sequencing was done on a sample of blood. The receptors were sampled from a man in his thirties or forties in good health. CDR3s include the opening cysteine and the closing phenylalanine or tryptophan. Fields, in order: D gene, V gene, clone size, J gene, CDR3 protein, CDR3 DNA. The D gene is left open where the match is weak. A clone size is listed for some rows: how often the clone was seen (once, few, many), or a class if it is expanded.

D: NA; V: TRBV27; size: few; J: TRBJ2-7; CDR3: CASSYQGRPNYEQYF; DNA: TGTGCCAGCAGTTATCAAGGGAGACCAAACTACGAGCAGTACTTC
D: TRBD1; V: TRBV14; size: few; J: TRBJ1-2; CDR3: CASSQDLGQESHTF; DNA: TGTGCCAGCAGCCAAGATCTGGGACAGGAGTCCCACACCTTC
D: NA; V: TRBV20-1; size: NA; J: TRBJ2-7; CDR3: CSARADRTVYEQYF; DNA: TGCAGTGCTAGAGCGGATAGGACGGTATACGAGCAGTACTTC
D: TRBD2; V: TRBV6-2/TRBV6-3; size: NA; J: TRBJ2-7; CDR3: CASTSGASGAYEQYF; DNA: TGTGCCAGCACCTCCGGGGCTAGCGGTGCCTACGAGCAGTACTTC
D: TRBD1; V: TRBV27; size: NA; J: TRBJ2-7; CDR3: CASSFSGTGLYEQYF; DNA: TGTGCCAGCAGCTTTTCCGGGACAGGGCTGTACGAGCAGTACTTC
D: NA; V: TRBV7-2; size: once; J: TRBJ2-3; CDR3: CASRPGHTDTQYF; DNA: TGTGCCAGCAGGCCGGGACACACAGATACGCAGTATTTT
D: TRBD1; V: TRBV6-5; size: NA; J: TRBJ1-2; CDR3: CASSRGQGAEGYTF; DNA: TGTGCCAGCAGTCGCGGACAGGGGGCGGAAGGCTACACCTTC
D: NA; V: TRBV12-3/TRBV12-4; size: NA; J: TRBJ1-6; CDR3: CASTPSGSGDLHF; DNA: TGTGCCAGCACCCCGAGCGGGAGCGGGGACCTCCACTTT
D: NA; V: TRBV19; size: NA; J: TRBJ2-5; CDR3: CASSIATGQETQYF; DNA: TGTGCCAGTAGTATAGCCACCGGCCAAGAGACCCAGTACTTC
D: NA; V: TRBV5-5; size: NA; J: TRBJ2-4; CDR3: CASSSILTLAKNIQYF; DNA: TGTGCCAGCAGCTCTATCCTAACCCTAGCCAAAAACATTCAGTACTTC
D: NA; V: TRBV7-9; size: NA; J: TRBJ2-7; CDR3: CASSPAERPYEQYF; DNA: TGTGCCAGCAGCCCCGCAGAGCGACCCTACGAGCAGTACTTC
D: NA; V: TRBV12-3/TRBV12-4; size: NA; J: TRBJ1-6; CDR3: CASSSGRLNSPLHF; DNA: TGTGCCAGCAGTTCCGGTCGACTTAATTCACCCCTCCACTTT
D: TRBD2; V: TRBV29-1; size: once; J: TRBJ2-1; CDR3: CSVEGVAGHPTNEQFF; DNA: TGCAGCGTTGAAGGTGTAGCGGGTCACCCAACCAATGAGCAGTTCTTC
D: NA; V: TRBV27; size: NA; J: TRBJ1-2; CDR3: CASSQSQGLYGYTF; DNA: TGTGCCAGCAGTCAGAGCCAGGGGCTCTATGGCTACACCTTC
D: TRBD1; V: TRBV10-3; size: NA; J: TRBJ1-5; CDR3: CAISGQGGQPQHF; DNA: TGTGCCATCAGCGGACAGGGAGGCCAGCCCCAGCATTTT
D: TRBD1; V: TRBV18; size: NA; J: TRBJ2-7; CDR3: CASSRGDRGSYEQYF; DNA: TGTGCCAGCTCACGAGGGGACAGGGGCTCCTACGAGCAGTACTTC
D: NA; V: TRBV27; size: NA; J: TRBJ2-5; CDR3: CASSLMWRPGETQYF; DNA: TGTGCCAGCAGTTTAATGTGGAGACCGGGAGAGACCCAGTACTTC
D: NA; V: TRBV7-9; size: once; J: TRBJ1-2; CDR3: CTSSLSPQPTF; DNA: TGTACCAGCAGCTTATCTCCACAGCCCACCTTC
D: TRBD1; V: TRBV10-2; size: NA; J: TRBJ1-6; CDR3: CASSERRQGNNSPLHF; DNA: TGCGCCAGCAGTGAGCGTCGACAGGGGAACAATTCACCCCTCCACTTT
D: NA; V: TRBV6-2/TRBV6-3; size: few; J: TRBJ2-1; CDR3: CASNRDLYNEQFF; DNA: TGTGCCAGCAACAGGGACCTCTACAATGAGCAGTTCTTC
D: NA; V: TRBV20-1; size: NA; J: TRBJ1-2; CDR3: CSARDGARQIYGYTF; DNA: TGCAGTGCTAGAGATGGGGCACGGCAGATCTATGGCTACACCTTC